These 13 T cell receptor beta chains were all obtained from the same sample, sequenced in a study of T cells in Graves' hyperthyroidism and ophthalmopathy. Researchers amplified the TCR beta CDR3 regions from RNA transcripts. A set of HTBI primers served as the primers for a first-round RT-PCR of the TCR CDR3. TCRdb reanalysed the multiplex PCR reads using MiXCR and keeps one entry per CDR3 protein. This table holds 300,000 to 350,000 distinct CDR3 sequences, around 14% found once. The specimen was blood. Every receptor here comes from a woman in her 30s with Graves' hyperthyroidism.

In its sample, this clonotype was seen many times. CDR3 in DNA: TGTGCCAGCAGCTCACTCACAGGGGGTGTCGGCTATGGCTACACCTTC. Translating gives CASSSLTGGVGYGYTF. J is TRBJ1-2 and V is TRBV11-2, with 8 bases matching TRBD1. V dropped 4 bases and J dropped 4; count of bases not matched to a gene: 11. The CDR3 is 16 amino acids. Germline lookup yields CDR1 SGHAT and CDR2 FQNNGV.

This clonotype was seen many times. The chain joins TRBV28 to TRBJ2-3; D not resolved. V dropped 7 bases and J dropped 4 bases, with 9 bases sitting between them. The CDR3 loop spans 12 amino acids. Germline CDR1 MDHEN, CDR2 SYDVKM. CDR3 bases: TGTGCCAGCACCCACGCAGCAGATACGCAGTATTTT. It specifies CASTHAADTQYF.

The rearrangement links TRBV30 to TRBJ1-2; no clear D gene. The CDR3 runs to 13 residues. V was pared by 2 bases and J by 4 bases, with 11 bases between. In germline, CDR1 is GTSNPN, CDR2 SVGIG (reference sequence). The CDR3 here is CAWSSRVLYGYTF. The CDR3 nucleotides read TGTGCCTGGAGTTCGCGCGTCCTCTATGGCTACACCTTC.

This clonotype was seen repeatedly, ten times or more. The rearrangement links TRBV28 to TRBJ1-5; D is unclear. The CDR3 covers 15 residues. Germline values: CDR1 MDHEN, CDR2 SYDVKM. V lost 6 bases and J 0 bases, leaving 12 bases between the germline ends. DNA of the CDR3: TGTGCCAGCAGGCCCAAGACCTATAGCAATCAGCCCCAGCATTTT. Translation gives CASRPKTYSNQPQHF. Together with reference TRBV28 and TRBJ1-5, the CDR3 gives the full variable domain: DVKVTQSSRYLVKRTGEKVFLECVQDMDHENMFWYRQDPGLGLRLIYFSYDVKMKEKGDIPEGYSVSREKKERFSLILESASTNQTSMYLCASRPKTYSNQPQHFGDGTRLSIL.

Of note for this clonotype: A read error may explain this, as a much larger clone is one base away. The rearrangement links TRBV25-1 to TRBJ1-1; D remains unclear. This CDR3 has 13 residues. The germline V gene encodes CDR1 MGHDK and CDR2 SYGVNS. V lost 10 bases and J 5 bases, leaving 17 bases between the germline ends. The CDR3 reads CANSALVATEAFF. The CDR3 DNA sequence: TGTGCCAACAGCGCGCTCGTAGCTACTGAAGCTTTCTTT.

This clonotype appeared a few times. The V and J genes are TRBV20-1 and TRBJ2-1; 11 bases agree with TRBD1. V dropped 4 bases and J dropped 9; count of bases not matched to a gene: 8. The CDR3 spans 14 residues. Germline-derived CDR1 and CDR2 are DFQATT and SNEGSKA (reference sequence). The CDR3 sequence is CSATGTGGTGEQFF. The CDR3 nucleotides are TGCAGTGCTACTGGGACAGGGGGTACCGGTGAGCAGTTCTTC.

This clonotype was picked up a small number of times. V is TRBV2 and J is TRBJ1-1; TRBD1 is a possible D gene (5 bases). The CDR3 loop spans 15 amino acids. V was shortened by 2 bases and J by 0 bases, with 10 bases between the two germline ends. CDR1 and CDR2 (germline): SNHLY, FYNNEI. CDR3 sequence: CASSERGDLNTEAFF. CDR3 sequence (DNA): TGTGCCAGCAGTGAAAGAGGGGACTTGAACACTGAAGCTTTCTTT.

There are many counts of this clonotype. The J gene is TRBJ1-4, the V gene TRBV2, with 7 positions matching TRBD1. Trimming at V came to 10 bases and at J to 5 bases, leaving 7 bases not matched to a gene. This CDR3 has 13 residues. Looked up from germline, CDR1 is SNHLY and CDR2 is FYNNEI. CDR3 region: CATQPDRNEKLFF. In DNA form, the CDR3 reads TGTGCCACCCAACCGGACAGGAATGAAAAACTGTTTTTT.

This clonotype was seen at least ten times. This chain joins TRBV6-1 and TRBJ1-5; D gene uncertain. Trimming pared 5 bases from V and 4 bases from J, leaving 9 bases between. The CDR3 spans 13 residues. The germline CDR1 and CDR2 sequences are MNHNS and SASEGT. The CDR3 DNA is TGTGCCAGCAGTCCCGCGGCAAATCAGCCCCAGCATTTT. Its translation: CASSPAANQPQHF.

At least ten counts were recorded for this clonotype. This chain joins TRBV7-2 and TRBJ2-5, with D maybe TRBD2 (5 bases). Germline-derived CDR1 and CDR2 are SGHTA and FQGNSA. This CDR3 spans 15 amino acids. V was shortened by 5 bases and J by 4 bases, with 17 bases between the two germline ends. As DNA, the CDR3 is TGTGCCAGCAGCCCCTCGGCGGATCGGGGAGAGACCCAGTACTTC. Translated, it gives CASSPSADRGETQYF.

The chain recombines TRBV5-4 with TRBJ2-3; 8 bases are shared with TRBD1. This CDR3 is built from 15 residues. V trimming: 3 bases; J trimming: 1 base; junction bases outside the gene matches: 4. Germline V gene lookup returns CDR1 SGHNT and CDR2 YYREEE (reference sequence). CDR3 amino acids: CASSSDRVGTDTQYF. Written as DNA, the CDR3 is TGTGCCAGCAGCTCGGACAGGGTTGGCACAGATACGCAGTATTTT.

This clonotype was seen a few times. The genes are TRBV14 and TRBJ2-3; 7 bases line up with TRBD2. V was clipped by 3 bases and J by 3 bases; unmatched bases: 12. The CDR3 contains 17 residues. Germline values: CDR1 SGHDN, CDR2 FVKESK. The CDR3 DNA is TGTGCCAGCAGCCACCCCCCTTACGGGAGGCCAACAGATACGCAGTATTTT. Its translation: CASSHPPYGRPTDTQYF.

This clonotype was counted only a few times. This sequence joins TRBV20-1 and TRBJ1-2; possibly TRBD1 for D (6 bases). CDR1 and CDR2 (germline): DFQATT, SNEGSKA (reference sequence). The CDR3 runs to 14 residues. The V end was cut by 7 bases, the J end by 6 bases, with 21 bases between. CDR3 residues: CSVPRVPRDNGYTF. The CDR3 DNA reads as TGCAGTGTACCCAGGGTGCCAAGGGACAATGGCTACACCTTC.